The T cell receptor (beta chain) under discussion was sequenced for a study of brain T cells in children with intractable seizures. Time point meaning: blood from clinic visit 5 months post-surgery; TSC patient then seizure free. Only cases whose brain tissue showed the highest T cell transcript signatures were sequenced. Before surgery, patients took at least one anti-epileptic drug. The V gene's germline CDR1 is SGHAT and CDR2 FQNNGV. The CDR3 is 14 amino acids. V trimming: 2 bases; J trimming: 8 bases; junction bases outside the gene matches: 4. Repertoires were generated with immunoSEQ multiplex PCR, while TCRdb's copy carries only in-frame clones and drops some. This sample yields about 320,000 clones, of which over 85% are seen a single time; approximately 5% belongs to the top ten.

Here the sequenced sample was peripheral blood, taken about 5 months after surgery. This clonotype originated in a boy under two years old with tuberous sclerosis and intractable seizures. The chain is built from TRBV11-2 and TRBJ1-5; 9 positions match TRBD1. CDR3 sequence (DNA): TGTGCCAGCAGCTTAACAGGGGGCTATGAGCCCCAGCATTTT. Its protein product is CASSLTGGYEPQHF.